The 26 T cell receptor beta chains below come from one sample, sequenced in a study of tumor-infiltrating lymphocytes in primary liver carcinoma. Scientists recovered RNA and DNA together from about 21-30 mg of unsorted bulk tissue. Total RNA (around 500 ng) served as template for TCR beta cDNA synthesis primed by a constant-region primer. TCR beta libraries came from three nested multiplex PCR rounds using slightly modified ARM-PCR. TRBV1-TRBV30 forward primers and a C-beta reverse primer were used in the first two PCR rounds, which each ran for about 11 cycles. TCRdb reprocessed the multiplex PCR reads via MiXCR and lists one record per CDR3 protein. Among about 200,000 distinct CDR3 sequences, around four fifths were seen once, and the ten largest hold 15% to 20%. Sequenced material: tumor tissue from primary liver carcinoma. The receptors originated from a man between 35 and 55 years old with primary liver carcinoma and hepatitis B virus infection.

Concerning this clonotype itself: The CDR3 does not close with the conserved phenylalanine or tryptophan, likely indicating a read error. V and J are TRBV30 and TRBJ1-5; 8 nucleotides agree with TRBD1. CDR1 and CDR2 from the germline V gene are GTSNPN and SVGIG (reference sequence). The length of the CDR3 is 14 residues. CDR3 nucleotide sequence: TGTGTCTGGAGTCGACAGGGGCTAGGGGCGCCCCAGCATCTT. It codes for CVWSRQGLGAPQHL.

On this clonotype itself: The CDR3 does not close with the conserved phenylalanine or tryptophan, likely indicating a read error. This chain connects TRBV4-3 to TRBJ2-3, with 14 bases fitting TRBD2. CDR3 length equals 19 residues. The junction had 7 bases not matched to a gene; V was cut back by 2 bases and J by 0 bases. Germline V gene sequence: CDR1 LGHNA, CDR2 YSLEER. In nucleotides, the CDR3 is TGCGCCAGCAGCCAAAGGAGACTAGCGGGAGGGCCTAGCACAGATACGCAGTATCTT. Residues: CASSQRRLAGGPSTDTQYL.

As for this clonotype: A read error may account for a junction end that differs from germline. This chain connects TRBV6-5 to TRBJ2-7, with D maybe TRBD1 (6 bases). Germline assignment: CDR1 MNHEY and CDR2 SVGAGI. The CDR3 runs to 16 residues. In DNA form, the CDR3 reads TGTGCGATCAGTTACGGAGGCAGGGGACATACCTATGAGCAGTACTTC. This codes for CAISYGGRGHTYEQYF.

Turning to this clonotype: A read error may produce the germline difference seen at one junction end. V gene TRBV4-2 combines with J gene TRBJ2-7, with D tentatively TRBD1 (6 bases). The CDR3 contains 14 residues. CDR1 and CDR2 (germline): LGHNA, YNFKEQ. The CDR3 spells CASSLTGTSYKQYF. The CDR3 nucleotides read TGTGCCAGCAGCCTTACCGGGACATCCTACAAGCAGTATTTC.

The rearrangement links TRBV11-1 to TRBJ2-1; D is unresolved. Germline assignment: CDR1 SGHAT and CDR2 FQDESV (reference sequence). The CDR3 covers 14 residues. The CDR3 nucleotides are TGTGCTAGAAGCTTAGGCTCAGTGGACAATGAGCAGTTCTTC. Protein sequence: CARSLGSVDNEQFF.

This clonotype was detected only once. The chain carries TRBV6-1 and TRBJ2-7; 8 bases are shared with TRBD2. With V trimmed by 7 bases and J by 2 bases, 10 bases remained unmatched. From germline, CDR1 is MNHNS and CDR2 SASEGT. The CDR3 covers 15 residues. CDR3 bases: TGTGCCAGCACGAGTAGCGGGACTCTTACCTACGAGCAGTACTTC. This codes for CASTSSGTLTYEQYF.

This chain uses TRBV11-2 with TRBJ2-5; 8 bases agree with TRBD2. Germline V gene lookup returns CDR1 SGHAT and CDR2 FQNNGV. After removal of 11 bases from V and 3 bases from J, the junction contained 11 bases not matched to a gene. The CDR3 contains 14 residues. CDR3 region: CACRFSGGEETQYF. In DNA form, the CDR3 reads TGTGCCTGCCGCTTCAGCGGGGGAGAAGAGACCCAGTACTTC.

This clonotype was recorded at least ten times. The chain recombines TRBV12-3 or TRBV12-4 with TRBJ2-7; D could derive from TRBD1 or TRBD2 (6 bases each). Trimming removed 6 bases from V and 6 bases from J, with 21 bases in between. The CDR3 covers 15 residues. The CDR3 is CASSPSGGRPVEQYF. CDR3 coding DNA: TGTGCCAGCAGCCCCTCCGGGGGCCGACCAGTCGAGCAGTACTTC.

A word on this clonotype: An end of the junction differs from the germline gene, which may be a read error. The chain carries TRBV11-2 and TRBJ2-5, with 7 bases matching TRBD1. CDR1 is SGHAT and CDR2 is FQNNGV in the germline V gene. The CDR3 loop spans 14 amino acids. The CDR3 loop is CTSSLGQSQETQYF. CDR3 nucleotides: TGTACCAGCAGCTTGGGACAGTCCCAAGAGACCCAGTACTTC. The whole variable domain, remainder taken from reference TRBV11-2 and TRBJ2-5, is EAGVAQSPRYKIIEKRQSVAFWCNPISGHATLYWYQQILGQGPKLLIQFQNNGVVDDSQLPKDRFSAERLKGVDSTLKIQPAKLEDSAVYLCTSSLGQSQETQYFGPGTRLLVL.

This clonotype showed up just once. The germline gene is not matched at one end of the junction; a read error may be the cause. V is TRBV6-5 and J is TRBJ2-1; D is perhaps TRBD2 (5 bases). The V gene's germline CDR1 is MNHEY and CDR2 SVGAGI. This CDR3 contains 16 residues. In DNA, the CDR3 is TGTGCCAGCAGGAGCACCGGGATAGCCTCCTACTATGAGCAGTTCTTC. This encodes CASRSTGIASYYEQFF.

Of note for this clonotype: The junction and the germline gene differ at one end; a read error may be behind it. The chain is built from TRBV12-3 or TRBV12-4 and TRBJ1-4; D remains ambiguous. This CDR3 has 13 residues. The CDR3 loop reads CASSLAGNEKLSF. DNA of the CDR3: TGTGCCAGCAGTTTAGCGGGTAATGAAAAACTGTCTTTT.

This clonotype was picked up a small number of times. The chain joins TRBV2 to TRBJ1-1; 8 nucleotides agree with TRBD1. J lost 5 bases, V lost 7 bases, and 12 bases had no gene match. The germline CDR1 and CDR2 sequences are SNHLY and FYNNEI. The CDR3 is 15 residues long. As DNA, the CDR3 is TGTGCCAGCAAAGGACAGGGAATTTCAGCGACTGAAGCTTTCTTT. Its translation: CASKGQGISATEAFF.

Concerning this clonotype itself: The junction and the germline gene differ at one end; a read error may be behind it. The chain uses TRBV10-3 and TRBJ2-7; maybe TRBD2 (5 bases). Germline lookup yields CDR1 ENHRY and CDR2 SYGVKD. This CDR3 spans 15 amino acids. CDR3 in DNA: TGTGCCATCAGTTACGGGATTAGCGACTCCTACGAGCAGTATTTC. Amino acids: CAISYGISDSYEQYF.

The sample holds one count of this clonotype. Written as DNA, the CDR3 is TGCAGCGTTGTTGGACAGCATGAGACCCAGTACTTC. Translating it yields CSVVGQHETQYF. The chain uses TRBV29-1 and TRBJ2-5; the D gene is possibly TRBD1 (6 bases). The germline V gene has CDR1 SQVTM and CDR2 ANQGSEA. V dropped 4 bases and J dropped 5 bases, with 11 bases sitting between them. The CDR3 totals 12 residues.

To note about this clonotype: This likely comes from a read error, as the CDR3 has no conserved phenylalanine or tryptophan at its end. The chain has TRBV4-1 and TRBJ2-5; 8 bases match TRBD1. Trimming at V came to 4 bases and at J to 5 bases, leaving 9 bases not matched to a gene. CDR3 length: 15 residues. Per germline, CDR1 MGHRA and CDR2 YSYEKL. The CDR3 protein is CASSPKDREYETQYL. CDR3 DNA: TGCGCCAGCAGCCCTAAGGACAGGGAGTACGAGACCCAGTACTTA.

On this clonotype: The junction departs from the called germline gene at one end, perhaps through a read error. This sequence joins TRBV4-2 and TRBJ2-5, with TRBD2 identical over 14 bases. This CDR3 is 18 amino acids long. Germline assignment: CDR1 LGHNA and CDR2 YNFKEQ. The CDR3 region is CASIITTSGRAGSETQYF. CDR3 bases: TGTGCCAGCATCATAACGACTAGCGGGAGGGCCGGCTCGGAGACCCAATACTTC.

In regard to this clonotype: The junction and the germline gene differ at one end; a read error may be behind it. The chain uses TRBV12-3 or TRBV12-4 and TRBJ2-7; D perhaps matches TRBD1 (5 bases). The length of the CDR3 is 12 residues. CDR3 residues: CGSSFAGFEQYF. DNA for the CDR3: TGTGGCAGCAGTTTCGCAGGGTTCGAGCAGTACTTC.

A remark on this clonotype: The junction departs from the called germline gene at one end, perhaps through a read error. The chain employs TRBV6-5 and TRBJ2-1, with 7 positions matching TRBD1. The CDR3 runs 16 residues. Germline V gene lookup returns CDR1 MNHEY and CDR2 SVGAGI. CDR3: CASRSTGTASYNEHFF. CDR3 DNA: TGTGCCAGCAGAAGCACCGGGACAGCCTCCTACAATGAGCATTTCTTC.

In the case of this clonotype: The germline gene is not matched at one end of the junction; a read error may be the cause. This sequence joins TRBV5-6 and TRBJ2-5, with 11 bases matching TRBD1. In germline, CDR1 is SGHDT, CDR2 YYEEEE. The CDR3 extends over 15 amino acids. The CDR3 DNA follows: TGTGCCAGCTGCTTGCCGGACAGGGGGCGGGAGACCCAGAACTTC. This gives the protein CASCLPDRGRETQNF.

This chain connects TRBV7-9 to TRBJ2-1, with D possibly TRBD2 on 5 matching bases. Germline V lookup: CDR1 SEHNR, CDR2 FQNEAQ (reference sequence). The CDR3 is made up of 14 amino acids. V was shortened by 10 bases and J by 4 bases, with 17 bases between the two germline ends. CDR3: CATLLSGKYNEQFF. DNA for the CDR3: TGTGCCACCCTTCTGTCGGGAAAGTACAATGAGCAGTTCTTC.

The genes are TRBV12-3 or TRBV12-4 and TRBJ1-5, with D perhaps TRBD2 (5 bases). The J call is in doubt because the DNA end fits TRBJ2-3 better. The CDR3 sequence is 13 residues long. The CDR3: CASSGPGFQPQYF. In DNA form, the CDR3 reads TGTGCCAGTAGTGGGCCGGGGTTTCAGCCCCAGTATTTT.

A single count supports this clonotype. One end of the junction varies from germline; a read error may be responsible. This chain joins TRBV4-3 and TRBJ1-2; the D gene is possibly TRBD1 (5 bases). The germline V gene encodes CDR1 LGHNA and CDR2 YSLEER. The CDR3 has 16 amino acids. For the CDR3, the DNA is TGCTCCAGCAGCCAGGCAGGGATAGGGAGGAACTATGGCTACACCTTC. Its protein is CSSSQAGIGRNYGYTF.

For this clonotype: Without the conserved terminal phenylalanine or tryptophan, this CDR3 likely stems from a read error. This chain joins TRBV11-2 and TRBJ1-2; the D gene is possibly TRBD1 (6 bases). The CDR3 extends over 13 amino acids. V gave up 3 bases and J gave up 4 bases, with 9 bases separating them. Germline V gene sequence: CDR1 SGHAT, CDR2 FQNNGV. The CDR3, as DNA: TGTGCCAGCAGCTTGGACAGATGCTATGGCTACACCTTG. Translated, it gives CASSLDRCYGYTL.

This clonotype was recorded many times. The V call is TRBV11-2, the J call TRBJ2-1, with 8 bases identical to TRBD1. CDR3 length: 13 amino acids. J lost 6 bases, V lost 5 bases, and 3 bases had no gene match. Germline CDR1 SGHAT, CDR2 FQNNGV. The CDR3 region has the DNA TGTGCCAGCAGCCCAGACAGGGGCAATGAGCAGTTCTTC. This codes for CASSPDRGNEQFF.

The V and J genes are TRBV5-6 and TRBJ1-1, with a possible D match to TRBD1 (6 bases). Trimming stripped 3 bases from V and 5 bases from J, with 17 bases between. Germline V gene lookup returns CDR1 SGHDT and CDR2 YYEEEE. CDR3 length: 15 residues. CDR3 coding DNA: TGTGCCAGCAGCTCCATAGACAGGTGGAATACTGAAGCTTTCTTT. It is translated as CASSSIDRWNTEAFF.

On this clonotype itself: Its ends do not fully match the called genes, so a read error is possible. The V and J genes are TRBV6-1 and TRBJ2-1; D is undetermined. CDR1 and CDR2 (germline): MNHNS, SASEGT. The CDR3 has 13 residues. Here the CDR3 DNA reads TGTGCCATCAGTGAAGGTTTCTACAATGAGCAGTTCTTC. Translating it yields CAISEGFYNEQFF.